One sample yielded the 25 T cell receptor beta chains listed below, sequenced in a study of shared clonotypes between healthy human individuals. Here immunoSEQ multiplex PCR was the method, and the copy in TCRdb shows in-frame clones only, minus some. The sample shows over a million clones, around 95% of them seen only once. The sequenced material came from naive CD4+ T cells sorted from blood. Subset noted: CD45RA+ positively selected. The receptors come from a man aged 30 to 39 in good health.

The chain recombines TRBV14 with TRBJ2-1, with TRBD2 as a possible D gene (6 bases). The CDR3 spans 17 residues. V was trimmed by 6 bases and J by 7 bases, leaving 25 bases between them. Germline V gene data show CDR1 as SGHDN and CDR2 as FVKESK. The CDR3 here is CASSPPVLVGGENEQFF. DNA of the CDR3: TGTGCCAGCAGTCCACCAGTTTTAGTAGGCGGGGAGAATGAGCAGTTCTTC.

This clone was picked up one time. This sequence joins TRBV11-2 and TRBJ1-4, with D possibly matching TRBD1 (6 bases). CDR1 SGHAT and CDR2 FQNNGV come from the germline V gene. V gave up 5 bases and J gave up 8 bases, with 15 bases separating them. The CDR3 spans 14 residues. The CDR3 here is CASSKRTGNEKLFF. Written as DNA, the CDR3 is TGTGCCAGCAGCAAGAGAACAGGGAACGAAAAACTGTTTTTT. Full variable domain (outside the CDR3, taken from reference TRBV11-2 and TRBJ1-4): EAGVAQSPRYKIIEKRQSVAFWCNPISGHATLYWYQQILGQGPKLLIQFQNNGVVDDSQLPKDRFSAERLKGVDSTLKIQPAKLEDSAVYLCASSKRTGNEKLFFGSGTQLSVL.

The chain couples TRBV30 to TRBJ1-5; 8 positions match TRBD1. J gave up 5 bases and V 5 bases, and 11 bases lay outside the gene matches. Germline V gene sequence: CDR1 GTSNPN, CDR2 SVGIG (reference sequence). The length of the CDR3 is 15 residues. DNA of the CDR3: TGTGCCTGGGGTCCCGGGACAGGTGCCGATCAGCCCCAGCATTTT. Protein sequence: CAWGPGTGADQPQHF.

The chain uses TRBV6-5 and TRBJ2-7; D is possibly TRBD1 (7 bases). The germline CDR1 and CDR2 sequences are MNHEY and SVGAGI. Between the trimmed V and J ends, which lost 0 bases and 0 bases, there was a span of 12 bases. This CDR3 comprises 16 residues. The CDR3 DNA follows: TGTGCCAGCAGTTACTCGAGTCAGGGGGGCTCCTACGAGCAGTACTTC. It encodes CASSYSSQGGSYEQYF.

The chain carries TRBV25-1 and TRBJ2-1; 13 nucleotides align to TRBD2. After removal of 4 bases from V and 2 bases from J, the junction contained 5 bases not matched to a gene. Per germline, CDR1 MGHDK and CDR2 SYGVNS. The CDR3 sequence is 17 residues long. The CDR3 nucleotides are TGTGCCAGCAGTGGGGGGACTAGCGGGACCACCTACAATGAGCAGTTCTTC. It codes for CASSGGTSGTTYNEQFF.

The rearrangement uses TRBV2 and TRBJ2-7; the match to TRBD1 covers 8 bases. V lost 6 bases to trimming and J lost 5 bases; unmatched junction nucleotides: 15. Germline V gives CDR1 SNHLY, CDR2 FYNNEI. This CDR3 is 16 amino acids long. CDR3: CASSSIDRGGVDEQYF. The CDR3 DNA follows: TGTGCCAGCAGCTCTATCGACAGGGGCGGGGTGGACGAGCAGTACTTC.

This sequence joins TRBV6-5 and TRBJ2-7; D uncertain. This CDR3 comprises 12 residues. Germline V gives CDR1 MNHEY, CDR2 SVGAGI. Trimming shortened V by 6 bases and J by 5 bases, and 11 bases separated the two germline ends. CDR3 nucleotide sequence: TGTGCCAGCAGCCGCTTTAGGGACGAGCAGTACTTC. This sequence encodes CASSRFRDEQYF.

A note on this clone: One junction end disagrees with the germline gene, perhaps due to a read error. The chain links TRBV7-7 to TRBJ2-5; a possible D gene is TRBD1 (6 bases). The CDR3 runs 13 residues. Germline lookup yields CDR1 SSHAT and CDR2 FNYEAQ (reference sequence). The CDR3 is CASSQDRMRAQYF. CDR3 nucleotides: TGTGCTAGCAGCCAGGACAGAATGCGGGCCCAGTACTTC.

J is TRBJ2-1 and V is TRBV4-3; the match to TRBD2 covers 9 bases. The CDR3 has 16 amino acids. Looked up from germline, CDR1 is LGHNA and CDR2 is YSLEER. After removal of 4 bases from V and 5 bases from J, the junction contained 9 bases not matched to a gene. CDR3 sequence (DNA): TGCGCCAGCAGCCCTCCTAGCGGGAAGTCCCACAATGAGCAGTTCTTC. It translates to CASSPPSGKSHNEQFF.

The chain recombines TRBV20-1 with TRBJ1-2; no clear D. CDR1 and CDR2 (germline): DFQATT, SNEGSKA (reference sequence). V dropped 4 bases and J dropped 8 bases, with 11 bases sitting between them. This CDR3 region has 11 residues. The CDR3 DNA is TGCAGTGCTAAGGAGAGAAAAGGCTACACCTTC. This codes for CSAKERKGYTF.

This sequence joins TRBV5-1 and TRBJ2-1; TRBD1 or TRBD2 may be the D gene (5 bases each). V lost 2 bases and J 6 bases, leaving 18 bases between the germline ends. This CDR3 has 16 residues. Germline CDR1 reads SGHRS; CDR2 reads YFSETQ. CDR3 amino acids: CASSFVVGPGSNEQFF. CDR3 DNA sequence: TGCGCCAGCAGCTTCGTGGTGGGGCCTGGGAGCAATGAGCAGTTCTTC.

This chain uses TRBV7-3 with TRBJ2-7; 14 bases agree with TRBD2. V shed 5 bases, J shed 7 bases, and the junction held 7 bases outside the gene matches. The germline CDR1 and CDR2 sequences are SGHTA and FQGTGA. The CDR3 is made up of 15 amino acids. This chain's CDR3 is CASSPGLAGVEEQYF. In nucleotides, the CDR3 is TGTGCCAGCAGCCCGGGACTAGCGGGAGTGGAAGAGCAGTACTTC.

The chain uses TRBV2 and TRBJ1-4; D possibly corresponds to TRBD1 (5 bases). V was shortened by 6 bases and J by 0 bases, with 14 bases between the two germline ends. Germline-derived CDR1 and CDR2 are SNHLY and FYNNEI. This CDR3 is built from 16 residues. In DNA form, the CDR3 reads TGTGCCAGCAGGGAACAGCAGACAGCAACTAATGAAAAACTGTTTTTT. Its protein is CASREQQTATNEKLFF. The full variable domain, completed using reference TRBV2 and TRBJ1-4, is EPEVTQTPSHQVTQMGQEVILRCVPISNHLYFYWYRQILGQKVEFLVSFYNNEISEKSEIFDDQFSVERPDGSNFTLKIRSTKLEDSAMYFCASREQQTATNEKLFFGSGTQLSVL.

The gene calls are TRBV9 and TRBJ2-1, with TRBD1 matching over 10 bases. The junction had 5 bases not matched to a gene; V was cut back by 0 bases and J by 5 bases. The V gene's germline CDR1 is SGDLS and CDR2 YYNGEE. This CDR3 has 16 residues. This chain's CDR3 is CASSVVWGTGDNEQFF. CDR3 in DNA: TGTGCCAGCAGCGTAGTCTGGGGGACAGGGGACAATGAGCAGTTCTTC.

The V call is TRBV19, the J call TRBJ1-5, with D possibly TRBD1 on 6 matching bases. The CDR3 is made up of 15 amino acids. Germline loops: CDR1 LNHDA, CDR2 SQIVND (reference sequence). Trimming cost V 6 bases and J 0 bases, with 12 bases left between them. The CDR3 reads CASSLTGYSNQPQHF. The CDR3 nucleotides read TGTGCCAGTAGCCTGACAGGCTATAGCAATCAGCCCCAGCATTTT.

This sequence joins TRBV18 and TRBJ2-7; no clear D gene. With 2 bases removed from V and 6 bases from J, the gap between germline ends came to 11 bases. Germline CDR1 KGHSH, CDR2 LQKENI. The CDR3 loop spans 13 amino acids. CDR3 bases: TGTGCCAGCTCACCAAGGCCCGCCGGCGAGCAGTACTTC. This gives the protein CASSPRPAGEQYF.

This rearrangement joins TRBV9 to TRBJ2-5; the match to TRBD2 covers 13 bases. Germline CDR1 reads SGDLS; CDR2 reads YYNGEE. V dropped 3 bases and J dropped 2; count of bases not matched to a gene: 4. The CDR3 spans 16 residues. CDR3 DNA sequence: TGTGCCAGCAGCGGCCCGGGACTAGCGGGACAAGAGACCCAGTACTTC. This encodes CASSGPGLAGQETQYF.

This chain uses TRBV5-1 with TRBJ2-6; 10 nucleotides match TRBD1. The V gene end was trimmed by 6 bases and the J gene end by 0 bases; junction bases not matched to a gene: 6. CDR3 size: 17 residues. CDR1 is SGHRS, CDR2 YFSETQ, per germline. CDR3 bases: TGCGCCAGCAACCCGGGACAGGGGAACTCTGGGGCCAACGTCCTGACTTTC. Residues: CASNPGQGNSGANVLTF.

The chain links TRBV6-6 to TRBJ2-7, with D possibly called TRBD1 or TRBD2 (5 bases each). From germline, CDR1 is MNHNY and CDR2 SVGAGI (reference sequence). The CDR3 spans 15 residues. Deletions cut 4 bases from V and 2 bases from J, with 15 bases between. The CDR3 nucleotides are TGTGCCAGCAGTTTTACATGGGACGGAACCTACGAGCAGTACTTC. This sequence encodes CASSFTWDGTYEQYF.

The chain is built from TRBV19 and TRBJ2-6, with unresolved D. The ends were cut back, 5 bases at V and 2 bases at J, with 16 bases in the middle. Per germline, CDR1 LNHDA and CDR2 SQIVND (reference sequence). The length of the CDR3 is 17 residues. CDR3 sequence: CASSLGLGSPGANVLTF. CDR3 nucleotides: TGTGCCAGTAGTTTGGGTTTGGGGTCCCCTGGGGCCAACGTCCTGACTTTC.

V usage is TRBV5-1 and J usage is TRBJ1-1; no definite D call. The CDR3 contains 14 residues. V was clipped by 2 bases and J by 0 bases, with 8 bases between them. Germline-derived CDR1 and CDR2 are SGHRS and YFSETQ. CDR3 DNA: TGCGCCAGCAGCTTCACAGCCATGAACACTGAAGCTTTCTTT. It is translated as CASSFTAMNTEAFF. Full variable domain (remainder filled in from reference TRBV5-1 and TRBJ1-1): KAGVTQTPRYLIKTRGQQVTLSCSPISGHRSVSWYQQTPGQGLQFLFEYFSETQRNKGNFPGRFSGRQFSNSRSEMNVSTLELGDSALYLCASSFTAMNTEAFFGQGTRLTVV.

The chain links TRBV9 to TRBJ2-1, with 7 bases matching TRBD2. V was pared by 4 bases and J by 0 bases, with 13 bases of the junction left unmatched. Looked up from germline, CDR1 is SGDLS and CDR2 is YYNGEE. The CDR3 is made up of 18 amino acids. The CDR3 reads CASSPRPGLPSSYNEQFF. CDR3 nucleotide sequence: TGTGCCAGCAGCCCAAGACCGGGACTACCGAGCTCCTACAATGAGCAGTTCTTC.

The V call is TRBV15, the J call TRBJ2-1; D gene ambiguous. Trimming shortened V by 3 bases and J by 0 bases, and 9 bases separated the two germline ends. The germline gives CDR1 LNHNV, CDR2 YYDKDF (reference sequence). The CDR3 sequence is 15 residues long. The CDR3 loop is CATSSVGGSYNEQFF. CDR3 sequence (DNA): TGTGCCACCAGCAGCGTAGGTGGCTCCTACAATGAGCAGTTCTTC.

CDR3 nucleotide sequence: TGTGCTAGTGCCAGCGGACCGCAGGCTGAGCAGTTCTTC. It translates to CASASGPQAEQFF. The gene calls are TRBV12-5 and TRBJ2-1, with TRBD2 as a possible D gene (5 bases). Germline CDR1 reads LGHNT; CDR2 reads FRNRAP. The V end lost 7 bases, the J end lost 9 bases, and 16 bases lay between the germline ends. This CDR3 comprises 13 residues.

CDR3 sequence: CASSETGTGFMYEQFF. CDR3 nucleotide sequence: TGTGCCAGCAGTGAGACCGGGACAGGGTTCATGTATGAGCAGTTCTTC. The chain links TRBV6-4 to TRBJ2-1; 9 bases map to TRBD1. CDR3 size: 16 residues. Germline CDR1 MRHNA, CDR2 SNTAGT. The ends lost 3 bases at V and 8 bases at J; junction bases unmatched: 11.